Presented here are 2 T cell receptor beta chains from one specimen sequenced in a study of blood T cells in healthy people across ages. Next came a second PCR, run for about 7 to 12 cycles, which used a sample-barcoded 5' primer along with a J-beta primer mix. TCRdb re-analysed the 5' RACE reads in MiXCR, keeping a single row per CDR3 protein. The table lists approximately 1.5 million distinct CDR3 sequences, about 31% of them singletons, with around 11% in the top ten. The specimen was blood. The source is a woman between 25 and 40 years old in good health.

In this sample, this clonotype turned up once. A junction boundary mismatches the germline segment, possibly from a read error. Here the CDR3 reads CVSSLRDRVGGTDTQYF. The CDR3 DNA is TGTGTCAGCAGCTTACGTGACAGGGTGGGGGGCACAGATACGCAGTATTTT. The chain uses TRBV7-8 and TRBJ2-3; TRBD1 agrees at 7 bases. The CDR3 is 17 amino acids. Germline CDR1 reads SGHVS; CDR2 reads FQNEAQ.

Of note for this clonotype: The junction differs from germline at one of its ends, possibly a read error. V and J are TRBV12-3 or TRBV12-4 and TRBJ2-3; D is undetermined. The CDR3 has 15 residues. DNA for the CDR3: TGTGCCAGCAGTTTAAGCAGGATAAGCACAGATACGCAATATTTT. Translating gives CASSLSRISTDTQYF.